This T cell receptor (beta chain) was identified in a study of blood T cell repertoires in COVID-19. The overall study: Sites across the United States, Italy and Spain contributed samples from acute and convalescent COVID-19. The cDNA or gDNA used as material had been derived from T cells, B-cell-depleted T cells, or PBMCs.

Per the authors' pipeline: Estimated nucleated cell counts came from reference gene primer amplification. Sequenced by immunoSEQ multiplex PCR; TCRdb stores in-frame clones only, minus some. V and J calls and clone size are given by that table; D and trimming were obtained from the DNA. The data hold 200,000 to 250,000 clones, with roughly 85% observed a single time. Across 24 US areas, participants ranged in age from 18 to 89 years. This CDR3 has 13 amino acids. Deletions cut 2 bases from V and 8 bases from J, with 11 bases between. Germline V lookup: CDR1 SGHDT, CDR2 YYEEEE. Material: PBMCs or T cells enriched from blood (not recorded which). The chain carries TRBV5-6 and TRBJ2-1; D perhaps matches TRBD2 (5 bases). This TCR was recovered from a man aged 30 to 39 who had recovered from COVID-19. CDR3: CASSLLDRDEQFF. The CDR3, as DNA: TGTGCCAGCAGCTTACTAGATAGGGATGAGCAGTTCTTC.